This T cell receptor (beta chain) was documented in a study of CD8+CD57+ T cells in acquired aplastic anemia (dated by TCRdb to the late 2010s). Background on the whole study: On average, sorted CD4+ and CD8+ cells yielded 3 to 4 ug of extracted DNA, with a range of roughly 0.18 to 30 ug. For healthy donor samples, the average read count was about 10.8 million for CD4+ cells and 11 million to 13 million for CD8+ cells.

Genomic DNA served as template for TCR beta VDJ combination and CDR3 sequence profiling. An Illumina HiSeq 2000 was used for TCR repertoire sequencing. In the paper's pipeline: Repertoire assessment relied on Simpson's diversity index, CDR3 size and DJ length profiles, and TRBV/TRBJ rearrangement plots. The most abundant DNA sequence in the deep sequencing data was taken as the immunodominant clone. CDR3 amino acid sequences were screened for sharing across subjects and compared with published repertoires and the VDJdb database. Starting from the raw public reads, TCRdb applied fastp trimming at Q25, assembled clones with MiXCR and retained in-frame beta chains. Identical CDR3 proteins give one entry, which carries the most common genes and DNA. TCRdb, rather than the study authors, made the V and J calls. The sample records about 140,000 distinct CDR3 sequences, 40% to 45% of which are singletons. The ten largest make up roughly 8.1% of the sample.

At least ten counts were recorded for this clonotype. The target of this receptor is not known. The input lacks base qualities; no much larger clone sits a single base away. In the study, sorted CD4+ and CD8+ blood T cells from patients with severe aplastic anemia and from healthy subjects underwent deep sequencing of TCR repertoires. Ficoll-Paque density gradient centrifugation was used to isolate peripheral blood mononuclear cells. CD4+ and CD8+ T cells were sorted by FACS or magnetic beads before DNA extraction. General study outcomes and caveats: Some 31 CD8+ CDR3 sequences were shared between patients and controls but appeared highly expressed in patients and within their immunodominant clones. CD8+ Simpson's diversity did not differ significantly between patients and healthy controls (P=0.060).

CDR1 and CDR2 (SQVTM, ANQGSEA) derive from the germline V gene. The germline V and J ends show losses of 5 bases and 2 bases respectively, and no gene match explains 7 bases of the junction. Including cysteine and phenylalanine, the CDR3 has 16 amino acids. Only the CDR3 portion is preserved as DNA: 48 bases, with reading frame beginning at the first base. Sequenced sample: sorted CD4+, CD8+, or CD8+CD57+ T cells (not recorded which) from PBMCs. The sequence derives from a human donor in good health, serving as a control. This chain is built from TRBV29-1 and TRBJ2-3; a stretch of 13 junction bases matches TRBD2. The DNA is TGCAGCGTTCGCGGACTAGCGGGAGCTGTCACAGATACGCAGTATTTT. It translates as CSVRGLAGAVTDTQYF.